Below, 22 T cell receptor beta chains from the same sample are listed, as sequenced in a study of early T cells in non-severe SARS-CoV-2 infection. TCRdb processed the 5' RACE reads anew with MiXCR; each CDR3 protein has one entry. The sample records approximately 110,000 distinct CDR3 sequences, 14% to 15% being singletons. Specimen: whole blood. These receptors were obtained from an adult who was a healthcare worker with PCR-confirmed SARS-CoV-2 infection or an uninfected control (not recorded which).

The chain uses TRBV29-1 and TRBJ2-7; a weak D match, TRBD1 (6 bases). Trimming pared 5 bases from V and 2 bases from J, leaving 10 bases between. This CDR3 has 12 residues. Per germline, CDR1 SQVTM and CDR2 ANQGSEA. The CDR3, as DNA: TGCAGCGTTCAACAGGGACCCTACGAGCAGTACTTC. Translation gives CSVQQGPYEQYF.

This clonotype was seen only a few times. The CDR3: CAWSIGHTGELFF. CDR3 bases: TGTGCCTGGAGTATCGGTCACACCGGGGAGCTGTTTTTT. This chain joins TRBV30 and TRBJ2-2, with D unresolved. CDR1 and CDR2 (germline): GTSNPN, SVGIG (reference sequence). This CDR3 comprises 13 residues. With 2 bases removed from V and 3 bases from J, the gap between germline ends came to 7 bases.

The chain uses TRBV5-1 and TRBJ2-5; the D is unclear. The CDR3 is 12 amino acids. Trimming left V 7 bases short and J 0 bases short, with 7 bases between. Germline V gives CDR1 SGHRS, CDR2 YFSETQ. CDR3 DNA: TGCGCCAGCGGCCGGGACCAAGAGACCCAGTACTTC. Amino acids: CASGRDQETQYF. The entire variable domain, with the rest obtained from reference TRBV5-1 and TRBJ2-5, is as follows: KAGVTQTPRYLIKTRGQQVTLSCSPISGHRSVSWYQQTPGQGLQFLFEYFSETQRNKGNFPGRFSGRQFSNSRSEMNVSTLELGDSALYLCASGRDQETQYFGPGTRLLVL.

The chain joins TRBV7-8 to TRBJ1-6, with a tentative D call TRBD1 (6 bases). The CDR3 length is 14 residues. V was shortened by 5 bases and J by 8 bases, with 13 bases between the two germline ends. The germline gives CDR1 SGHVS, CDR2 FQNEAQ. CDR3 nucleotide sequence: TGTGCCAGCAGCGAAGGACAGTCTTATTCACCCCTCCACTTT. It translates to CASSEGQSYSPLHF.

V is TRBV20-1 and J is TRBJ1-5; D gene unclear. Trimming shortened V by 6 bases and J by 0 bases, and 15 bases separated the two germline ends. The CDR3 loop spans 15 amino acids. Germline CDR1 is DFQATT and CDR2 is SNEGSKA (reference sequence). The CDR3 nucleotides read TGCAGTGCCATCCCAGAAATGGGTAGCAATCAGCCCCAGCATTTT. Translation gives CSAIPEMGSNQPQHF.

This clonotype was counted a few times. CDR3 DNA sequence: TGTGCCAGTATCTCGGAATCCTATAGCAATCAGCCCCAGCATTTT. It is translated as CASISESYSNQPQHF. The chain couples TRBV19 to TRBJ1-5, with no clear D. CDR3 length equals 15 residues. The germline V and J ends were trimmed by 7 bases and 0 bases, with 13 bases remaining between them. Germline-derived CDR1 and CDR2 are LNHDA and SQIVND (reference sequence).

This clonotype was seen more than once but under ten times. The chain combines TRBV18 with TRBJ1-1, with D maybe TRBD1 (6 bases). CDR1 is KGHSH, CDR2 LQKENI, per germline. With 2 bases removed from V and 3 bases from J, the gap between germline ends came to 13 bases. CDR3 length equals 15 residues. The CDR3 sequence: CASSPNRDFDTEAFF. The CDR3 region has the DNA TGTGCCAGCTCACCAAACAGGGATTTCGACACTGAAGCTTTCTTT.

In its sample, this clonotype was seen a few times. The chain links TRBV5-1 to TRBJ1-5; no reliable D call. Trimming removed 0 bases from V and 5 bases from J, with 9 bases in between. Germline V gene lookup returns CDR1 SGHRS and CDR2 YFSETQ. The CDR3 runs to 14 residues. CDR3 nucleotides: TGCGCCAGCAGCTTGGGGGGAGGAGATCAGCCCCAGCATTTT. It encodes CASSLGGGDQPQHF.

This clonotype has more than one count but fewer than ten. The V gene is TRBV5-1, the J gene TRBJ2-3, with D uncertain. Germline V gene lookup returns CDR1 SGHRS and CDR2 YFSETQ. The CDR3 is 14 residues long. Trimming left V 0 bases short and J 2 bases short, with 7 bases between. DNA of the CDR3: TGCGCCAGCAGCTTGGGTGGGAACACAGATACGCAGTATTTT. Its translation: CASSLGGNTDTQYF.

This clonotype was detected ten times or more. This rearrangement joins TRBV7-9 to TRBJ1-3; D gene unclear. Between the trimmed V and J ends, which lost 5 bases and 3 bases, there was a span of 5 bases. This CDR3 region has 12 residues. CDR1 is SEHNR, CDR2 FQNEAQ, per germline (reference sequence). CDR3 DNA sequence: TGTGCCAGCAGCGTCGGTGGAAACACCATATATTTT. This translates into CASSVGGNTIYF.

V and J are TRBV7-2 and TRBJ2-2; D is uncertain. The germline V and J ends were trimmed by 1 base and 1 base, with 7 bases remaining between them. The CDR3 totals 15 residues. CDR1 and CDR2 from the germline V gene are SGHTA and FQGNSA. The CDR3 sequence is CASSLDSGNTGELFF. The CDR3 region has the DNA TGTGCCAGCAGCTTAGATTCAGGGAACACCGGGGAGCTGTTTTTT.

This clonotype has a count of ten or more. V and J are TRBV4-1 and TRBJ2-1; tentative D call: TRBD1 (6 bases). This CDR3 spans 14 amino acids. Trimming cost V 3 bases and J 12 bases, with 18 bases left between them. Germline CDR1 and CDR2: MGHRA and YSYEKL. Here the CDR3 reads CASSQAGVNRAQFF. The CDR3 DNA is TGCGCCAGCAGCCAGGCCGGGGTTAACAGGGCGCAGTTCTTC.

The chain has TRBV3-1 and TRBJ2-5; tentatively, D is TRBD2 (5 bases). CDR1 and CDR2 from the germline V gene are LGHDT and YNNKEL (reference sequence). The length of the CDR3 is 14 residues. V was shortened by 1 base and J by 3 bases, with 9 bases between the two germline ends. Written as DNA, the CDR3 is TGTGCCAGCAGCCAAGTCGAGGGAAAAGAGACCCAGTACTTC. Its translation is CASSQVEGKETQYF.

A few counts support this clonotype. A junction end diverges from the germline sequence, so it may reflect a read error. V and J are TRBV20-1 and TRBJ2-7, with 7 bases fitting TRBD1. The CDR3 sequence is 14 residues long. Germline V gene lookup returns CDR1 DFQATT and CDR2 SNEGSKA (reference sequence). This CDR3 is CSARDRVLSYEQYF. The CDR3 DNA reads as TGCAGTGCCAGAGACAGGGTCCTCTCCTACGAGCAGTACTTC.

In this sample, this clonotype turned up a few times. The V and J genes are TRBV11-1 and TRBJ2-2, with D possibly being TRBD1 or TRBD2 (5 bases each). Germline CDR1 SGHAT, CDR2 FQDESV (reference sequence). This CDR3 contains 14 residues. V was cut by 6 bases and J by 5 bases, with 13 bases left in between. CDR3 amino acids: CASRTQGVTGELFF. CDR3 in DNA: TGTGCCAGCAGAACGCAGGGAGTTACCGGGGAGCTGTTTTTT.

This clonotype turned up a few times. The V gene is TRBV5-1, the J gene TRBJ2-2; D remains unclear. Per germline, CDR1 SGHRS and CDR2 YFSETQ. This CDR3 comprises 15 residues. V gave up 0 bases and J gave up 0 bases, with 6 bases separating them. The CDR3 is CASSLVVANTGELFF. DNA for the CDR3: TGCGCCAGCAGCTTGGTGGTCGCGAACACCGGGGAGCTGTTTTTT.

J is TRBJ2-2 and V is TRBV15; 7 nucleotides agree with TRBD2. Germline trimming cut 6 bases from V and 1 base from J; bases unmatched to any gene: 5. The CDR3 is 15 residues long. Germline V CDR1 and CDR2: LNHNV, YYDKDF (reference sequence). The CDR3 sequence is CATSRAGENTGELFF. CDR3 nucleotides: TGTGCCACCAGTCGGGCGGGAGAGAACACCGGGGAGCTGTTTTTT.

Here the CDR3 reads CASSSTGVGYTF. CDR3 bases: TGTGCCAGCAGCTCAACAGGGGTTGGCTACACCTTC. V and J are TRBV7-9 and TRBJ1-2; 7 positions match TRBD1. The V segment lost 4 bases and the J segment 7 bases; nucleotides outside the gene matches: 3. This CDR3 comprises 12 residues. Germline assignment: CDR1 SEHNR and CDR2 FQNEAQ (reference sequence).

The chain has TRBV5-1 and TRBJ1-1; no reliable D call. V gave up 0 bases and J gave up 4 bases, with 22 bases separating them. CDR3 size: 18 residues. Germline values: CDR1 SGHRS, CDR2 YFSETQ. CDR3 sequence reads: CASSLVPYPGSGSTEAFF. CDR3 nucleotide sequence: TGCGCCAGCAGCTTGGTTCCCTACCCTGGGTCTGGGAGCACTGAAGCTTTCTTT. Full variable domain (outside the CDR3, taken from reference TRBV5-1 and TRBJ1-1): KAGVTQTPRYLIKTRGQQVTLSCSPISGHRSVSWYQQTPGQGLQFLFEYFSETQRNKGNFPGRFSGRQFSNSRSEMNVSTLELGDSALYLCASSLVPYPGSGSTEAFFGQGTRLTVV.

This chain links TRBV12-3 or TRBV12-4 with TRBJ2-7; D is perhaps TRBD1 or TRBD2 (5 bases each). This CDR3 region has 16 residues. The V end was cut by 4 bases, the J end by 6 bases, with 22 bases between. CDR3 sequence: CASSSRDLNLWGEQYF. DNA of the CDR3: TGTGCCAGCAGTTCTCGGGACCTAAACCTTTGGGGCGAGCAGTACTTC.

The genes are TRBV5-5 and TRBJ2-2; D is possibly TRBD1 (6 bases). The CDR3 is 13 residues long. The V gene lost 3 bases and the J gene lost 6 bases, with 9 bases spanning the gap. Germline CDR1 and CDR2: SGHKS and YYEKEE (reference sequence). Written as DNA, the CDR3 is TGTGCCAGCAGCTCCCAGGGGCCCGGGGAGCTGTTTTTT. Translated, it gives CASSSQGPGELFF.

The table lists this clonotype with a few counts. The CDR3 DNA is TGTGCCTGGAGTGTAGCCCTGTCCCGAAATCAGCCCCAGCATTTT. This translates into CAWSVALSRNQPQHF. V usage is TRBV30 and J usage is TRBJ1-5; D is unclear. The CDR3 has 15 amino acids. Trimming stripped 0 bases from V and 4 bases from J, with 13 bases between. The germline gives CDR1 GTSNPN, CDR2 SVGIG (reference sequence).